This TCR beta chain was documented in a study of cytomegalovirus exposure and HLA in healthy donors. Study-wide results and caveats: The study flagged about 150 TCR beta chains as cytomegalovirus-associated. The authors reported that TCR beta sequences could predict HLA-A and HLA-B alleles. These predictions were accurate for most subjects in the first cohort. Using a false discovery rate of 0.05, a later analysis showed that fewer than 20,000 TCR beta sequences were associated with HLA alleles.

For this clone: Its target is not known.

PCR used 60 Vbeta primers and 13 Jbeta primers. Method: immunoSEQ multiplex PCR; TCRdb's copy keeps in-frame clones and lacks some. The data show tens of thousands of clones, about 78% seen once. Specimen: PBMCs. This clonotype originated in a male donor in good health and CMV-seropositive.

The CDR3 spells CASSSRQYTGELFF. CDR3 sequence (DNA): TGTGCCAGCAGCTCGCGACAGTACACCGGGGAGCTGTTTTTT. The chain links TRBV9 to TRBJ2-2; D might be TRBD1 (5 bases). In germline, CDR1 is SGDLS, CDR2 YYNGEE. The V and J ends lost 4 bases and 3 bases respectively, with 10 bases between them. The CDR3 is 14 residues long.